Listed here are 29 T cell receptor beta chains from one sample, sequenced in a study of blood T cells in healthy people across ages (dated by TCRdb to 2013 to 2016). The library was generated by 5' RACE. Sequencing was carried out with an Illumina HiSeq 2500. A second roughly 6 to 11 cycle PCR used a sample-barcoded 5' primer and a J-beta primer mix. The raw public data were reprocessed by TCRdb itself: fastp quality trimming at Q25, MiXCR clonotype calling, in-frame beta chains only. CDR3 protein duplicates are merged, each entry listing the most common genes and DNA. Counted in this sample were 850,000 to 1,000,000 distinct CDR3 sequences; roughly 51% of them appeared once. The ten largest make up about a fifth of the sample. The specimen was blood. These receptors were taken from a woman in her fifties or sixties in good health.

The chain carries TRBV7-3 and TRBJ2-6, with 7 bases identical to TRBD1. Per germline, CDR1 SGHTA and CDR2 FQGTGA. This CDR3 has 17 residues. Germline trimming cut 4 bases from V and 0 bases from J; bases unmatched to any gene: 6. CDR3 bases: TGTGCCAGCAGCTCTAAGGGACAGTCCTCTGGGGCCAACGTCCTGACTTTC. The encoded protein is CASSSKGQSSGANVLTF.

V usage is TRBV4-1 and J usage is TRBJ2-5; TRBD2 might be the D (6 bases). Germline V CDR1 and CDR2: MGHRA, YSYEKL. The CDR3 has 14 amino acids. Trimming removed 2 bases from V and 5 bases from J, with 12 bases in between. This CDR3 is CASSQLTRVETQYF. CDR3 nucleotides: TGCGCCAGCAGCCAACTGACTAGAGTGGAGACCCAGTACTTC.

The V and J genes are TRBV18 and TRBJ1-2; 7 bases match TRBD1. This CDR3 region has 15 residues. With 3 bases clipped from V and 4 bases from J, the junction kept 8 bases outside the gene matches. Germline V gives CDR1 KGHSH, CDR2 LQKENI. CDR3: CASSPETGLSYGYTF. CDR3 DNA sequence: TGTGCCAGCTCACCTGAGACAGGGCTTAGCTATGGCTACACCTTC.

This clonotype came up many times. The chain employs TRBV20-1 and TRBJ2-7; TRBD2 matches 7 bases. Germline loops: CDR1 DFQATT, CDR2 SNEGSKA (reference sequence). After removal of 3 bases from V and 0 bases from J, the junction contained 2 bases not matched to a gene. CDR3 length equals 13 residues. In DNA form, the CDR3 reads TGCAGTGCTAGGCGGGGGAGCTCCTACGAGCAGTACTTC. Translated, it gives CSARRGSSYEQYF.

This clonotype was seen only a few times. The chain carries TRBV15 and TRBJ2-1; D not certain. Trimming cost V 2 bases and J 9 bases, with 8 bases left between them. The CDR3 has 12 amino acids. CDR1 LNHNV and CDR2 YYDKDF come from the germline V gene (reference sequence). Here the CDR3 DNA reads TGTGCCACCAGCAGATCTCGGGTTGAGCAGTTCTTC. This codes for CATSRSRVEQFF.

The table lists this clonotype with a few counts. This chain connects TRBV20-1 to TRBJ2-3, with TRBD2 identical over 12 bases. This CDR3 comprises 14 residues. Germline V CDR1 and CDR2: DFQATT, SNEGSKA (reference sequence). After removal of 5 bases from V and 5 bases from J, the junction contained 5 bases not matched to a gene. The CDR3 DNA sequence: TGCAGTGCTCCCCGGACTAGCGGGATAGATACGCAGTATTTT. Encoded protein: CSAPRTSGIDTQYF.

The rearrangement uses TRBV3-1 and TRBJ2-1, with 9 bases matching TRBD1. CDR1 is LGHDT and CDR2 is YNNKEL in the germline V gene (reference sequence). V was pared by 1 base and J by 3 bases, with 4 bases of the junction left unmatched. This CDR3 is 16 amino acids long. CDR3 DNA: TGTGCCAGCAGCCAAGGCCCGGGACAGGGCTACAATGAGCAGTTCTTC. Translation: CASSQGPGQGYNEQFF.

V gene TRBV24-1 combines with J gene TRBJ2-5; no definite D call. V was pared by 3 bases and J by 4 bases, with 11 bases between. The CDR3 spans 14 residues. CDR1 is KGHDR and CDR2 is SFDVKD in the germline V gene. The CDR3 sequence is CATSDRAVRETQYF. CDR3 coding DNA: TGTGCCACCAGTGATCGGGCTGTTAGAGAGACCCAGTACTTC.

J is TRBJ2-7 and V is TRBV12-3 or TRBV12-4; TRBD1 or TRBD2 may be the D gene (5 bases each). TRBJ2-5 explains the end of the DNA better; the J call may be wrong. The CDR3 contains 13 residues. The CDR3 is CASNYPGGGTQYF. In nucleotides, the CDR3 is TGTGCCAGCAATTACCCGGGTGGGGGGACCCAGTACTTC.

There are many counts of this clonotype. The chain combines TRBV6-4 with TRBJ2-3; D gene ambiguous. The germline V gene encodes CDR1 MRHNA and CDR2 SNTAGT. This CDR3 comprises 14 residues. V was cut by 0 bases and J by 0 bases, with 4 bases left in between. The CDR3 protein is CASSDSDSTDTQYF. In nucleotides, the CDR3 is TGTGCCAGCAGTGACTCGGACAGCACAGATACGCAGTATTTT.

This clonotype was counted only a few times. V gene TRBV4-2 combines with J gene TRBJ2-1, with 15 bases fitting TRBD2. This CDR3 contains 19 residues. Trimming removed 0 bases from V and 8 bases from J; junction bases left unmatched: 11. Germline loops: CDR1 LGHNA, CDR2 YNFKEQ. The CDR3 protein is CASSQEGLAGGLLTYEQFF. The CDR3 DNA follows: TGTGCCAGCAGCCAAGAGGGACTAGCGGGAGGCCTTCTAACATATGAGCAGTTCTTC.

As to this clonotype: This may stem from a read error, because a much larger clone lies one nucleotide away. The chain links TRBV12-3 or TRBV12-4 to TRBJ2-1; perhaps TRBD1 as D (7 bases). The CDR3 extends over 12 amino acids. CDR3 amino acids: CAGRGEQNEQFF. The CDR3 DNA reads as TGTGCCGGCAGGGGGGAACAAAATGAGCAGTTCTTC.

As to this clonotype: Mismatch with germline at one junction end may stem from a read error. The CDR3 here is CAGSHQLQETYEQYF. CDR3 DNA: TGCGCCGGCAGCCATCAGCTACAGGAGACCTACGAGCAGTACTTC. The chain links TRBV4-1 to TRBJ2-4, with D maybe TRBD1 (5 bases). The J call may be wrong; the DNA end is better matched by TRBJ2-7. Germline lookup yields CDR1 MGHRA and CDR2 YSYEKL. The CDR3 is made up of 15 amino acids.

The rearrangement joins TRBV4-2 to TRBJ2-5; D perhaps matches TRBD1 (5 bases). CDR1 is LGHNA and CDR2 is YNFKEQ in the germline V gene. Trimming cost V 0 bases and J 11 bases, with 25 bases left between them. The CDR3 length is 17 residues. The DNA of the CDR3 is TGTGCCAGCAGCCAAGAGAGTCTAGGCTGGACGGACAATGAGCAGTACTTC. This codes for CASSQESLGWTDNEQYF.

This clonotype was counted only a few times. J is TRBJ2-3 and V is TRBV7-9; 8 nucleotides align to TRBD2. Trimming cost V 5 bases and J 3 bases; bases outside gene matches: 7. The CDR3 is 15 residues long. Germline V gives CDR1 SEHNR, CDR2 FQNEAQ (reference sequence). This CDR3 reads CASSRGLAGTDTQYF. Here the CDR3 DNA reads TGTGCCAGCAGCCGCGGACTAGCCGGGACAGATACGCAGTATTTT. The variable domain in full, completed from reference TRBV7-9 and TRBJ2-3, reads DTGVSQNPRHKITKRGQNVTFRCDPISEHNRLYWYRQTLGQGPEFLTYFQNEAQLEKSRLLSDRFSAERPKGSFSTLEIQRTEQGDSAMYLCASSRGLAGTDTQYFGPGTRLTVL.

The chain carries TRBV23-1 and TRBJ1-5; 7 nucleotides align to TRBD1. TRBV23-1 belongs to the ORF category, with a function that is uncertain. The CDR3 has 13 residues. Losses at the gene ends were 9 bases for V and 6 bases for J; bases not matched to a gene: 8. Here the CDR3 DNA reads TGCGCCAGAAACAGGGGAGCAGGTCAGCCCCAGCATTTT. Protein product: CARNRGAGQPQHF.

This clonotype was observed a handful of times. The V call is TRBV29-1, the J call TRBJ2-1, with 10 bases aligning to TRBD2. The CDR3 totals 16 residues. J gave up 0 bases and V 5 bases, and 7 bases lay outside the gene matches. Germline loops: CDR1 SQVTM, CDR2 ANQGSEA. The chain's CDR3 is CSVLAGELSSYNEQFF. CDR3 nucleotide sequence: TGCAGCGTTCTAGCGGGAGAACTGAGCTCCTACAATGAGCAGTTCTTC.

Notes on this clonotype: This may come from a read error, since a much larger clone is one base off. The rearrangement joins TRBV29-1 to TRBJ2-6; D not certain. Germline-derived CDR1 and CDR2 are SQVTM and ANQGSEA. With 8 bases removed from V and 0 bases from J, the gap between germline ends came to 11 bases. The CDR3 is made up of 14 amino acids. The CDR3, as DNA: TGCAGCTCCAACACCTACTCTGGGGCCAACGTCCTGACTTTC. Translating it yields CSSNTYSGANVLTF.

This clonotype occurred many times. The genes are TRBV21-1 and TRBJ2-7. TRBV21-1 is designated a pseudogene. The CDR3 length is 12 residues. Here the CDR3 reads CASSLHTYEQYF. In DNA, the CDR3 is TGTGCCAGCAGCCTACATACCTACGAGCAGTACTTC.

The V call is TRBV4-2, the J call TRBJ2-1; TRBD1 is a possible D gene (7 bases). The end of the DNA aligns better with TRBJ2-7, so the J call may be wrong. This CDR3 spans 17 amino acids. The germline CDR1 and CDR2 sequences are LGHNA and YNFKEQ. Here the CDR3 reads CASSQGQGGISYNEQYF. The CDR3 coding sequence is TGTGCCAGCAGCCAAGGTCAGGGGGGCATCTCCTACAATGAGCAGTACTTC.

This CDR3 reads CASSYTGIARTEPFNYGYTF. CDR3 DNA sequence: TGTGCCAGCAGTTACACGGGCATAGCGAGAACCGAGCCCTTTAACTATGGCTACACCTTC. The V call is TRBV6-7, the J call TRBJ1-2; D remains unclear. TRBV6-7 is marked as an open reading frame, function uncertain. This CDR3 is 20 amino acids long. The germline V and J ends were trimmed by 2 bases and 1 base, with 26 bases remaining between them.

With regard to this clonotype: A read error may account for a junction end that differs from germline. The chain employs TRBV29-1 and TRBJ2-5, with TRBD2 matching over 10 bases. Germline V gives CDR1 SQVTM, CDR2 ANQGSEA. The CDR3 covers 14 residues. The CDR3 reads CSVVTSGNQETHYF. The CDR3 nucleotides are TGCAGCGTTGTAACTAGCGGGAATCAAGAGACCCATTACTTC.

V and J are TRBV29-1 and TRBJ2-3, with TRBD2 identical over 8 bases. The germline gives CDR1 SQVTM, CDR2 ANQGSEA. The CDR3 is made up of 13 amino acids. CDR3 in DNA: TGCACCACGGTTGGGGGCCGGGAGGGTACGCAGTATTTT. Its translation: CTTVGGREGTQYF.

The chain links TRBV5-1 to TRBJ2-1; D unresolved. The CDR3 loop spans 12 amino acids. The ends were cut back, 4 bases at V and 6 bases at J, with 8 bases in the middle. Per the germline V gene, CDR1 is SGHRS and CDR2 is YFSETQ. The CDR3 region is CASSAMGNEQFF. CDR3 in DNA: TGCGCCAGCAGCGCGATGGGCAATGAGCAGTTCTTC. The whole variable domain, remainder taken from reference TRBV5-1 and TRBJ2-1, is KAGVTQTPRYLIKTRGQQVTLSCSPISGHRSVSWYQQTPGQGLQFLFEYFSETQRNKGNFPGRFSGRQFSNSRSEMNVSTLELGDSALYLCASSAMGNEQFFGPGTRLTVL.

The V gene is TRBV20-1, the J gene TRBJ2-1; 10 positions agree with TRBD2. CDR3 size: 16 residues. J gave up 4 bases and V 3 bases, and 9 bases lay outside the gene matches. Per germline, CDR1 DFQATT and CDR2 SNEGSKA (reference sequence). The CDR3: CSARASGSIAYNEQFF. Written as DNA, the CDR3 is TGCAGTGCTAGGGCTAGCGGGAGTATCGCGTACAATGAGCAGTTCTTC.

V and J are TRBV6-1 and TRBJ2-5; tentatively, D is TRBD2 (5 bases). The germline V gene has CDR1 MNHNS and CDR2 SASEGT. Trimming took 4 bases from V and 7 from J, leaving 19 bases between them. The CDR3 has 15 residues. CDR3 in amino acids: CASSAWRTPGGTQYF. For the CDR3, the DNA is TGTGCCAGCAGTGCTTGGAGAACCCCCGGAGGGACCCAGTACTTC.

The rearrangement uses TRBV20-1 and TRBJ2-1; 11 nucleotides match TRBD2. The CDR3 has 15 amino acids. Germline V CDR1 and CDR2: DFQATT, SNEGSKA (reference sequence). Germline trimming cut 7 bases from V and 7 bases from J; bases unmatched to any gene: 12. This chain's CDR3 is CSGSGRANGGNEQFF. The CDR3 DNA follows: TGCAGTGGTAGCGGGAGGGCCAATGGAGGGAATGAGCAGTTCTTC.

The table lists this clonotype with a few counts. The chain is built from TRBV15 and TRBJ2-7, with D unresolved. Germline V CDR1 and CDR2: LNHNV, YYDKDF (reference sequence). V was shortened by 2 bases and J by 4 bases, with 6 bases between the two germline ends. This CDR3 is 12 amino acids long. The CDR3 loop is CATSRKKYEQYF. The CDR3 nucleotides are TGTGCCACCAGCAGAAAGAAATACGAGCAGTACTTC.

J is TRBJ2-1 and V is TRBV12-3 or TRBV12-4; 10 nucleotides align to TRBD2. CDR3 length equals 14 residues. Trimming at V came to 10 bases and at J to 8 bases, leaving 11 bases not matched to a gene. The CDR3 is CATKKLAGSYEQFF. In DNA form, the CDR3 reads TGTGCCACCAAGAAACTAGCGGGGAGCTATGAGCAGTTCTTC.